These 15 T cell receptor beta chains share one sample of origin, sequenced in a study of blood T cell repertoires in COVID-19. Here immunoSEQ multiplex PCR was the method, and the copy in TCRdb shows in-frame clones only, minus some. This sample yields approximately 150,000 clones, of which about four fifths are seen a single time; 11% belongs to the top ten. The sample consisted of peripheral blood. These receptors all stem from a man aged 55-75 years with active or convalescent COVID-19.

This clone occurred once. The CDR3 reads CASSPRFDRGSGNTIYF. CDR3 sequence (DNA): TGTGCCAGCTCACCGCGTTTTGATAGGGGGTCTGGAAACACCATATATTTT. The chain couples TRBV18 to TRBJ1-3; TRBD1 might be the D (6 bases). Germline values: CDR1 KGHSH, CDR2 LQKENI. V dropped 3 bases and J dropped 1 base, with 16 bases sitting between them. The CDR3 extends over 17 amino acids.

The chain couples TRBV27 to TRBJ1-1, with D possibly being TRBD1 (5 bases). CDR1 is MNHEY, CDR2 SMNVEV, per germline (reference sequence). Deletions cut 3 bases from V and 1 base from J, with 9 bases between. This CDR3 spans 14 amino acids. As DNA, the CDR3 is TGTGCCAGCAGTTTCGACAGCGAGAACACTGAAGCTTTCTTT. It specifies CASSFDSENTEAFF.

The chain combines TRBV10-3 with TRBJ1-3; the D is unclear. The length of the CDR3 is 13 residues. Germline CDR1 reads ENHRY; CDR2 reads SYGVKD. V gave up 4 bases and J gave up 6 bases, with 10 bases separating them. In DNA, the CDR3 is TGTGCCATCAGTGTGAGGCCTCCAAACACCATATATTTT. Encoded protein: CAISVRPPNTIYF.

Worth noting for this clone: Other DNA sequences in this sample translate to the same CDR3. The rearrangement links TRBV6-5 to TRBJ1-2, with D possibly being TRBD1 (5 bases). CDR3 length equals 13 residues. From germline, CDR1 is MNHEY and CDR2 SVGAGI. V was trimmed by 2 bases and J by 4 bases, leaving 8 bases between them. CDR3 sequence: CASSYAGGYGYTF. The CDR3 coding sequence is TGTGCCAGCAGTTACGCGGGGGGCTATGGCTACACCTTC.

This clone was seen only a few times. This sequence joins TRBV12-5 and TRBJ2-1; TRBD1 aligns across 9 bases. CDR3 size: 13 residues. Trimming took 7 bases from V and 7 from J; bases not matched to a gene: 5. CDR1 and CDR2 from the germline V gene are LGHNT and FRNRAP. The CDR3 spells CASATQGANEQFF. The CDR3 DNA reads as TGTGCTAGTGCCACACAGGGGGCAAATGAGCAGTTCTTC.

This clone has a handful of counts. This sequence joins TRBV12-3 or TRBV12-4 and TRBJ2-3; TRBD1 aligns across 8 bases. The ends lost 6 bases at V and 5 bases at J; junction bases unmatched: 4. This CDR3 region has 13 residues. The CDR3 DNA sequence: TGTGCCAGCAGCTTGACAGGGGAAGATACGCAGTATTTT. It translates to CASSLTGEDTQYF.

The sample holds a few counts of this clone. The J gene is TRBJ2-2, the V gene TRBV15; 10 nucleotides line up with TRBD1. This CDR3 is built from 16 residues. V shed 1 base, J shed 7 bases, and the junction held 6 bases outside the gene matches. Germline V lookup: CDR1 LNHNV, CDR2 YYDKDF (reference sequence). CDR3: CATSRGRQGAGGELFF. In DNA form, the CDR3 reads TGTGCCACCAGCAGAGGACGACAGGGGGCGGGCGGGGAGCTGTTTTTT.

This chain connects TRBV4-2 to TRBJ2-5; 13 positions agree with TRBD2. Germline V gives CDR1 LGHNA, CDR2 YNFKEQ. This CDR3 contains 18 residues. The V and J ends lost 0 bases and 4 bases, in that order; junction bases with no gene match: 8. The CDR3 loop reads CASSQDPGLAGDGETQYF. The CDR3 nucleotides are TGTGCCAGCAGCCAAGATCCCGGACTAGCGGGGGATGGAGAGACCCAGTACTTC.

CDR3 in amino acids: CASSLVSGVDMGYTF. The CDR3 DNA is TGTGCCAGCAGCCTGGTTTCCGGGGTGGATATGGGCTACACCTTC. The chain links TRBV7-2 to TRBJ1-2, with D hard to call. The CDR3 totals 15 residues. The ends were cut back, 5 bases at V and 8 bases at J, with 21 bases in the middle. Germline values: CDR1 SGHTA, CDR2 FQGNSA.

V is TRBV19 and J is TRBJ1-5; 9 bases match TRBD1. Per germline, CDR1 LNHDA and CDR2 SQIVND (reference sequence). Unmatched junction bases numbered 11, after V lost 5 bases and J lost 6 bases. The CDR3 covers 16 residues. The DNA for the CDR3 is TGTGCCAGTAGTGGACCGGGACAGGGATTTAGTCAGCCCCAGCATTTT. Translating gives CASSGPGQGFSQPQHF.

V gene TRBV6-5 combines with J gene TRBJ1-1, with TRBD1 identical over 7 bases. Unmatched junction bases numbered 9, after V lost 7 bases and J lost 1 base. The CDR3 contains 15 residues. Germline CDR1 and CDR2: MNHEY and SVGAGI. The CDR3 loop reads CASKKGRQGNTEAFF. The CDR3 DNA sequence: TGTGCCAGCAAGAAGGGGAGACAGGGGAACACTGAAGCTTTCTTT.

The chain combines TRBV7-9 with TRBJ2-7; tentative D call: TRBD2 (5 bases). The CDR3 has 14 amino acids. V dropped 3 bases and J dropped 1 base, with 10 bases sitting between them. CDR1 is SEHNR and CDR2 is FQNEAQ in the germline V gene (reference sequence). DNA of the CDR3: TGTGCCAGCAGCTTGGTGGAGGCGTCCTACGAGCAGTACTTC. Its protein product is CASSLVEASYEQYF.

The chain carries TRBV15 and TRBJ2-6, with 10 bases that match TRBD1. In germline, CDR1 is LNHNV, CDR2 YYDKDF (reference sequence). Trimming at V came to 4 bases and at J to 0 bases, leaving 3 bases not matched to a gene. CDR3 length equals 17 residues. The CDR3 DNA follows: TGTGCCACCAGCACGGGACAGGGGCACTCTGGGGCCAACGTCCTGACTTTC. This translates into CATSTGQGHSGANVLTF.

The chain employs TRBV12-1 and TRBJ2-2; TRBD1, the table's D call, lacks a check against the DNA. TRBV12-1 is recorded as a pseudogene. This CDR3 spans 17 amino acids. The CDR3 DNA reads TGTGCCAGCAGCTTTGGACAGGGCCCGGGGGACACCGGGGAGCTGTTTTTT. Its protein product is CASSFGQGPGDTGELFF.

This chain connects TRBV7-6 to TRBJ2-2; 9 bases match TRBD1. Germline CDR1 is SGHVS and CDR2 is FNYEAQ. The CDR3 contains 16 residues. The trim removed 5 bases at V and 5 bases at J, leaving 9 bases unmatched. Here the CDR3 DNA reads TGTGCCAGCAGCCAACGACAGGGGGTTGGTACCGGGGAGCTGTTTTTT. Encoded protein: CASSQRQGVGTGELFF. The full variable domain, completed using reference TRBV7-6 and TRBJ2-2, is GAGVSQSPRYKVTKRGQDVALRCDPISGHVSLYWYRQALGQGPEFLTYFNYEAQQDKSGLPNDRFSAERPEGSISTLTIQRTEQRDSAMYRCASSQRQGVGTGELFFGEGSRLTVL.